These 29 T cell receptor beta chains share one sample of origin, sequenced in a study of a mutant IDH1 vaccine in newly diagnosed glioma. TCRdb keeps only in-frame clones here, not all; method: immunoSEQ multiplex PCR. The sample holds tens of thousands of clones, roughly nine tenths seen once. Time point: baseline, week 1 (first vaccination visit). Treatment denoted: pre-vaccination baseline after standard-of-care therapy. The sample in question was PBMCs, obtained from a glioma patient treated with radiotherapy, temozolomide or both. Receptor source: a woman aged 40 to 50 with glioma.

This rearrangement joins TRBV19 to TRBJ1-4; 8 bases are a match to TRBD1. V lost 5 bases to trimming and J lost 7 bases; unmatched junction nucleotides: 9. Per the germline V gene, CDR1 is LNHDA and CDR2 is SQIVND (reference sequence). The CDR3 runs to 15 residues. The chain's CDR3 is CASSLSATGGEKLFF. The CDR3 nucleotides read TGTGCCAGTAGTCTGAGCGCTACAGGGGGTGAAAAACTGTTTTTT. The full variable domain, with the rest looked up from reference TRBV19 and TRBJ1-4, is DGGITQSPKYLFRKEGQNVTLSCEQNLNHDAMYWYRQDPGQGLRLIYYSQIVNDFQKGDIAEGYSVSREKKESFPLTVTSAQKNPTAFYLCASSLSATGGEKLFFGSGTQLSVL.

The chain carries TRBV19 and TRBJ2-7; the D gene is possibly TRBD2 (6 bases). Looked up from germline, CDR1 is LNHDA and CDR2 is SQIVND (reference sequence). V was pared by 4 bases and J by 0 bases, with 13 bases between. CDR3 length equals 15 residues. Here the CDR3 reads CASSNPGRSSYEQYF. Written as DNA, the CDR3 is TGTGCCAGTAGTAATCCGGGGAGGAGCTCCTACGAGCAGTACTTC.

The V gene is TRBV7-2, the J gene TRBJ2-6; no reliable D call. Germline V gene sequence: CDR1 SGHTA, CDR2 FQGNSA. Between the trimmed V and J ends, which lost 3 bases and 0 bases, there was a span of 15 bases. The CDR3 has 18 residues. As DNA, the CDR3 is TGTGCCAGCAGCTTTGGGCAGTCTACCTACTCTGGGGCCAACGTCCTGACTTTC. This encodes CASSFGQSTYSGANVLTF.

This chain joins TRBV6-6 and TRBJ1-1, with 9 positions matching TRBD1. Germline V gene lookup returns CDR1 MNHNY and CDR2 SVGAGI (reference sequence). Trimming removed 6 bases from V and 1 base from J; junction bases left unmatched: 3. The CDR3 length is 14 residues. This chain's CDR3 is CASRGDRANTEAFF. The CDR3 coding sequence is TGTGCCAGCAGGGGGGACAGGGCGAACACTGAAGCTTTCTTT.

This clone was observed once. The chain recombines TRBV4-1 with TRBJ2-5; 7 nucleotides match TRBD1. The CDR3 consists of 13 residues. Trimming at V came to 4 bases and at J to 1 base, leaving 0 bases not matched to a gene. Per the germline V gene, CDR1 is MGHRA and CDR2 is YSYEKL. CDR3 in amino acids: CASSRDSQETQYF. CDR3 nucleotides: TGCGCCAGCAGCCGGGACAGCCAAGAGACCCAGTACTTC.

The CDR3 region has the DNA TGTGCCAGCAGGACGAGGGTTACAACTAATGAAAAACTGTTTTTT. Translating gives CASRTRVTTNEKLFF. The chain has TRBV6-5 and TRBJ1-4; D gene unclear. The germline CDR1 and CDR2 sequences are MNHEY and SVGAGI. The CDR3 has 15 residues. The V end lost 6 bases, the J end lost 0 bases, and 11 bases lay between the germline ends.

A single count supports this clone. This rearrangement joins TRBV29-1 to TRBJ2-3, with 7 bases aligning to TRBD1. The CDR3 has 12 residues. Germline loops: CDR1 SQVTM, CDR2 ANQGSEA. The V gene end was trimmed by 7 bases and the J gene end by 4 bases; junction bases not matched to a gene: 5. The CDR3 coding sequence is TGCAGCGCAGACAGGGTTGCAGATACGCAGTATTTT. Its protein product is CSADRVADTQYF.

As DNA, the CDR3 is TGTGCCAGCTCACCACGTCAACAGAACACTGAAGCTTTCTTT. As protein: CASSPRQQNTEAFF. This chain links TRBV18 with TRBJ1-1; no firm D call. The CDR3 is 14 amino acids. CDR1 is KGHSH and CDR2 is LQKENI in the germline V gene. V lost 1 base, J lost 1 base, and 7 bases lay in between.

V and J are TRBV10-3 and TRBJ2-3; D may be TRBD1 (6 bases). This CDR3 comprises 14 residues. CDR1 ENHRY and CDR2 SYGVKD come from the germline V gene. The V end lost 6 bases, the J end lost 2 bases, and 12 bases lay between the germline ends. The CDR3 protein is CAISDRPNTDTQYF. The CDR3, as DNA: TGTGCCATCAGCGACAGGCCCAACACAGATACGCAGTATTTT.

The rearrangement joins TRBV6-4 to TRBJ1-2; D not certain. V was pared by 0 bases and J by 4 bases, with 15 bases between. CDR1 MRHNA and CDR2 SNTAGT come from the germline V gene. The CDR3 has 16 residues. The CDR3 loop is CASSDSSVNPTYGYTF. CDR3 sequence (DNA): TGTGCCAGCAGTGACTCTTCAGTGAACCCCACCTATGGCTACACCTTC.

V is TRBV5-1 and J is TRBJ2-3, with TRBD2 matching over 8 bases. CDR1 and CDR2 (germline): SGHRS, YFSETQ. The length of the CDR3 is 17 residues. The V and J ends lost 4 bases and 2 bases, in that order; junction bases with no gene match: 12. The CDR3 coding sequence is TGCGCCAGCAGCCCCGGATGGGCGGGGGGCTTCACAGATACGCAGTATTTT. This sequence encodes CASSPGWAGGFTDTQYF.

The rearrangement uses TRBV11-2 and TRBJ1-1; D is possibly TRBD1 (5 bases). CDR3 size: 13 residues. V gave up 6 bases and J gave up 4 bases, with 12 bases separating them. In germline, CDR1 is SGHAT, CDR2 FQNNGV. The CDR3 region is CASSTGGGTEAFF. In DNA, the CDR3 is TGTGCCAGCAGTACCGGGGGGGGCACTGAAGCTTTCTTT.

This rearrangement joins TRBV20-1 to TRBJ1-4, with unresolved D. Deletions cut 5 bases from V and 6 bases from J, with 7 bases between. The CDR3 runs to 11 residues. Germline V gives CDR1 DFQATT, CDR2 SNEGSKA (reference sequence). The CDR3 DNA sequence: TGCAGTGCTTTAAAGGATGAAAAACTGTTTTTT. It codes for CSALKDEKLFF.

This clone was seen more than once but under ten times. The gene calls are TRBV5-1 and TRBJ1-6, with TRBD1 as a possible D gene (6 bases). Between the trimmed V and J ends, which lost 1 base and 6 bases, there was a span of 14 bases. The germline gives CDR1 SGHRS, CDR2 YFSETQ. The CDR3 has 16 amino acids. CDR3 loop: CASSLQDSTGNSPLHF. CDR3 in DNA: TGCGCCAGCAGCTTGCAGGACAGCACGGGTAATTCACCCCTCCACTTT.

The chain recombines TRBV9 with TRBJ2-3; D gene unclear. The CDR3 contains 12 residues. CDR1 and CDR2 (germline): SGDLS, YYNGEE. Trimming left V 0 bases short and J 5 bases short, with 4 bases between. Written as DNA, the CDR3 is TGTGCCAGCAGCGTAGGGTTAGATACGCAGTATTTT. Translating it yields CASSVGLDTQYF.

The gene calls are TRBV11-1 and TRBJ2-7; D tentatively fits TRBD1 or TRBD2 (5 bases each). CDR3 length equals 15 residues. The germline V gene has CDR1 SGHAT and CDR2 FQDESV (reference sequence). V lost 4 bases to trimming and J lost 7 bases, with 20 bases between them. CDR3 loop: CASSSDGTLSGEQYF. The CDR3 DNA follows: TGTGCCAGCAGCTCCGACGGGACCCTATCTGGAGAGCAGTACTTC.

The chain employs TRBV2 and TRBJ2-1, with 11 bases aligning to TRBD2. Germline V gene sequence: CDR1 SNHLY, CDR2 FYNNEI. V lost 7 bases and J lost 7; bases outside the gene matches: 6. This CDR3 spans 14 amino acids. The CDR3 DNA reads as TGTGCCAGCACCCGGAGACTAGCGGGGAATGAGCAGTTCTTC. Its protein product is CASTRRLAGNEQFF. The variable domain in full, with the rest retrieved from reference TRBV2 and TRBJ2-1, is EPEVTQTPSHQVTQMGQEVILRCVPISNHLYFYWYRQILGQKVEFLVSFYNNEISEKSEIFDDQFSVERPDGSNFTLKIRSTKLEDSAMYFCASTRRLAGNEQFFGPGTRLTVL.

CDR3 loop: CASSGGLGGYTF. The CDR3, as DNA: TGTGCCAGCAGTGGGGGGCTGGGTGGCTACACCTTC. The chain links TRBV27 to TRBJ1-2, with TRBD1 as a possible D gene (6 bases). CDR3 length equals 12 residues. Trimming shortened V by 5 bases and J by 7 bases, and 11 bases separated the two germline ends. Germline loops: CDR1 MNHEY, CDR2 SMNVEV (reference sequence).

The rearrangement joins TRBV2 to TRBJ1-6; D not resolved. From germline, CDR1 is SNHLY and CDR2 FYNNEI. Trimming shortened V by 4 bases and J by 9 bases, and 10 bases separated the two germline ends. The CDR3 has 13 amino acids. CDR3 coding DNA: TGTGCCAGCAGTGGGGCAGTTAGTTCACCCCTCCACTTT. This gives the protein CASSGAVSSPLHF.

The chain carries TRBV7-6 and TRBJ1-5, with D unclear. The CDR3 consists of 18 residues. The V end was cut by 4 bases, the J end by 1 base, with 20 bases between. CDR1 is SGHVS and CDR2 is FNYEAQ in the germline V gene. CDR3 loop: CASSSWAWGRSSNQPQHF. CDR3 bases: TGTGCCAGCAGCTCGTGGGCCTGGGGAAGGTCAAGCAATCAGCCCCAGCATTTT.

The rearrangement uses TRBV12-5 and TRBJ2-7; D might be TRBD1 (5 bases). The CDR3 runs to 12 residues. V dropped 2 bases and J dropped 6 bases, with 8 bases sitting between them. Germline V lookup: CDR1 LGHNT, CDR2 FRNRAP. The DNA of the CDR3 is TGTGCTAGTGGTTTGAGAAGGGGCGAGCAGTACTTC. It yields the protein CASGLRRGEQYF.

Remarks on this clone: The same CDR3 is also encoded by other DNA sequences in this sample. The chain joins TRBV4-1 to TRBJ2-3; 9 bases are a match to TRBD1. With 0 bases clipped from V and 3 bases from J, the junction kept 7 bases outside the gene matches. The length of the CDR3 is 17 residues. CDR1 and CDR2 (germline): MGHRA, YSYEKL. The chain's CDR3 is CASSQDWRTGVTDTQYF. In nucleotides, the CDR3 is TGCGCCAGCAGCCAAGATTGGAGGACAGGGGTTACAGATACGCAGTATTTT.

This clone was found a few times. The chain carries TRBV11-2 and TRBJ1-6; D unclear. Trimming took 5 bases from V and 7 from J, leaving 12 bases between them. Germline V gives CDR1 SGHAT, CDR2 FQNNGV. The CDR3 runs to 14 residues. The CDR3 nucleotides read TGTGCCAGCAGCCCGGGTGGCGTAAATTCACCCCTCCACTTT. Protein sequence: CASSPGGVNSPLHF.

This sequence joins TRBV10-2 and TRBJ1-2, with unresolved D. V gave up 3 bases and J gave up 3 bases, with 5 bases separating them. Germline V gives CDR1 WSHSY, CDR2 SAAADI. CDR3 length: 12 amino acids. The CDR3 protein is CASSEVDYGYTF. The CDR3 DNA follows: TGCGCCAGCAGTGAAGTGGACTATGGCTACACCTTC.

V and J are TRBV6-5 and TRBJ1-2; possibly TRBD1 for D (5 bases). Trimming pared 5 bases from V and 6 bases from J, leaving 10 bases between. The CDR3 has 12 residues. Germline-derived CDR1 and CDR2 are MNHEY and SVGAGI. Here the CDR3 DNA reads TGTGCCAGCAGTCCAGGGTACGATGGCTACACCTTC. Amino acids: CASSPGYDGYTF.

This chain uses TRBV5-1 with TRBJ2-1, with D possibly TRBD1 on 6 matching bases. Germline CDR1 SGHRS, CDR2 YFSETQ. The V end lost 4 bases, the J end lost 3 bases, and 14 bases lay between the germline ends. The CDR3 extends over 15 amino acids. Here the CDR3 DNA reads TGCGCCAGCAGCAGGGGGTCCGAATTCTACAATGAGCAGTTCTTC. Encoded protein: CASSRGSEFYNEQFF.

The genes are TRBV4-1 and TRBJ2-2; D may be TRBD2 (6 bases). Germline CDR1 and CDR2: MGHRA and YSYEKL. V lost 4 bases and J lost 5, with 20 bases in between. The CDR3 is 17 amino acids. As DNA, the CDR3 is TGCGCCAGCAGCCTGAGCGAGGGCCCGGCGGGGACCGGGGAGCTGTTTTTT. Translating gives CASSLSEGPAGTGELFF.

The chain joins TRBV6-5 to TRBJ1-1; D ambiguous. V was shortened by 0 bases and J by 1 base, with 12 bases between the two germline ends. The CDR3 consists of 16 residues. Germline V gene lookup returns CDR1 MNHEY and CDR2 SVGAGI. The CDR3: CASSYSFLARNTEAFF. In nucleotides, the CDR3 is TGTGCCAGCAGTTACTCCTTTCTCGCCAGGAACACTGAAGCTTTCTTT.

The chain joins TRBV18 to TRBJ1-5, with D tentatively TRBD1 (6 bases). CDR1 and CDR2 (germline): KGHSH, LQKENI. The CDR3 totals 13 residues. V shed 5 bases and J shed 9 bases, with 14 bases lying between them. The CDR3 reads CASSLTGSGPQHF. The CDR3 bases are TGTGCCAGCTCATTGACAGGCTCCGGGCCCCAGCATTTT.